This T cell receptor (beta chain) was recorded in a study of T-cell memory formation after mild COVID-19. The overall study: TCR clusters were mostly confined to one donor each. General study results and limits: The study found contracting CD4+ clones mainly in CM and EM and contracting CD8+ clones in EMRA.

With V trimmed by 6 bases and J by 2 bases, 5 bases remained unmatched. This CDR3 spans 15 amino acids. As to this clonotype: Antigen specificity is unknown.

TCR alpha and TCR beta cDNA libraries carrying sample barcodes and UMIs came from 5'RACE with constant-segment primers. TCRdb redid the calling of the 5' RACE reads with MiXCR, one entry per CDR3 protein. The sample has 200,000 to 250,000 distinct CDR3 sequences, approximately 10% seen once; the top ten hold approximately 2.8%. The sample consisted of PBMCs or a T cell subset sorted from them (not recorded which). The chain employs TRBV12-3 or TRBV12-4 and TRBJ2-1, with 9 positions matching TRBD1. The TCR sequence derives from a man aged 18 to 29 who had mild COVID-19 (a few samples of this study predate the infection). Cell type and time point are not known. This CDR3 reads CASRSGTGPYNEQFF. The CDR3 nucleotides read TGTGCCAGCAGGTCCGGGACAGGGCCCTACAATGAGCAGTTCTTC.